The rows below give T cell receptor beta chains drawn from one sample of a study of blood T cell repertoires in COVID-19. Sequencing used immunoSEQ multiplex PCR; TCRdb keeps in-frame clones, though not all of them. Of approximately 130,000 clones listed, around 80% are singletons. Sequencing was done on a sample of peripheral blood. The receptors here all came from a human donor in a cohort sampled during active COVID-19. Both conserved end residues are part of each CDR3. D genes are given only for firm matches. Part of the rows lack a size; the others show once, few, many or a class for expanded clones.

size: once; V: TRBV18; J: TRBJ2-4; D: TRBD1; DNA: TGTGCCAGCTCACCACTCGGGACAGCCAATACCCCTTTAGCCAAAAACATTCAGTACTTC; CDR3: CASSPLGTANTPLAKNIQYF
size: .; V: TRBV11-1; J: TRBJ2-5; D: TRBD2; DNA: TGTGCCAGCAGCTTACAAGCGGGGGGGCAAGAGACCCAGTACTTC; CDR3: CASSLQAGGQETQYF
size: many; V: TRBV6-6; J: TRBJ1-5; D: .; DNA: TGTGCCACCTCTAGTCGGGGGGATAGCAATCAGCCCCAGCATTTT; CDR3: CATSSRGDSNQPQHF
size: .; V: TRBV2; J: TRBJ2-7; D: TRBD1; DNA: TGTGCCAGCAGACCAAAAAGACAGGGAACCTACGAGCAGTACTTC; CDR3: CASRPKRQGTYEQYF
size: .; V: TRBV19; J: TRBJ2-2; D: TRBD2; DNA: TGTGCCAGTAGTATGACTAGCGGGGGCCACACCGGGGAGCTGTTTTTT; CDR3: CASSMTSGGHTGELFF
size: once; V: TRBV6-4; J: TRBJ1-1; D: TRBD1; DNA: TGTGCCAGCAGTTCATACAACAGGGGGGAAGCTTTCTTT; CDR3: CASSSYNRGEAFF
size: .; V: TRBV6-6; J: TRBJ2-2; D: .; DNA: TGTGCCAGCGGAAGAGCGTTGGGGGAGCTGTTTTTT; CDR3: CASGRALGELFF
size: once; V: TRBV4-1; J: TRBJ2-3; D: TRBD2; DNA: TGCGCCAGCAGCCAAGGAGGAAGCGGGGCGTACACAGATACGCAGTATTTT; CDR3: CASSQGGSGAYTDTQYF
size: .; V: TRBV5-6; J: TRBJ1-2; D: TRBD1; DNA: TGTGCCAGCAGCTCAGGGGGCAGGAACACCTTC; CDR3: CASSSGGRNTF
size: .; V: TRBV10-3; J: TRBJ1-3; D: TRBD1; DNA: TGTGCCATCAGCCCCGGGGGACAGGGGTTCGGAAACACCATATATTTT; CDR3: CAISPGGQGFGNTIYF
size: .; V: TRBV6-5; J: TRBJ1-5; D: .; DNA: TGTGCCTTACAGGGCAATCAGCCCCAGCATTTT; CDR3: CALQGNQPQHF
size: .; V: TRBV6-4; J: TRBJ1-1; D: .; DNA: TGTGCCAGCAGTTACGGCGGCATCACTGAAGCTTTCTTT; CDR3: CASSYGGITEAFF
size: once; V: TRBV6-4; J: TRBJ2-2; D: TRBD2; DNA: TGTGCCAGCAGTCGCGGGACTAGCGGGGGGGCCCGCACCGGGGAGCTGTTTTTT; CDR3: CASSRGTSGGARTGELFF
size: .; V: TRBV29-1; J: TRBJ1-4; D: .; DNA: TGCAGCGTTGTGGCAGGGGATGAAAAACTGTTTTTT; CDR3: CSVVAGDEKLFF
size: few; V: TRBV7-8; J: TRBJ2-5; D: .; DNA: TGTGCCAGCAGCTCCAAAGAGGGGGATCAAGAGACCCAGTACTTC; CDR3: CASSSKEGDQETQYF
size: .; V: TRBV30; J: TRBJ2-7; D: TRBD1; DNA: TGTGCCTGCTACCGGGACAGGGGGCGGACTATCTACGAGCAGTACTTC; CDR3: CACYRDRGRTIYEQYF
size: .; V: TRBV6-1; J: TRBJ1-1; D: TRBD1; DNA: TGTGCCAGCAGTGAAGCAGGACAGGGGGCAATTGGGGACACTGAAGCTTTCTTT; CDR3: CASSEAGQGAIGDTEAFF
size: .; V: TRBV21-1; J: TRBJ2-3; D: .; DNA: TGTGCCAGCACCTCAGAAACTAGCGGGGGGTCAGATACGCAGTATTTT; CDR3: CASTSETSGGSDTQYF
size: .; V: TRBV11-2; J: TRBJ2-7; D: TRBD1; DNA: TGTGCCAGCAGCACTCGGGACAGGACCGGTTACGAGCAGTACTTC; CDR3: CASSTRDRTGYEQYF
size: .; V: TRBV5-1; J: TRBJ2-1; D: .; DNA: TGCGCCAGCAGCTTCCCAGGGCAGAATGAGCAGTTCTTC; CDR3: CASSFPGQNEQFF
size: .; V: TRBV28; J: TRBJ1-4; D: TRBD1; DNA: TGTGCCAGCAGTTTATCAGGACAGGGGGGTGAAAAACTGTTTTTT; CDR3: CASSLSGQGGEKLFF
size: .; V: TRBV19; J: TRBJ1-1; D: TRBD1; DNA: TGTGCCAGTAGTCGGGACAGCTACACTGAAGCTTTCTTT; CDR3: CASSRDSYTEAFF
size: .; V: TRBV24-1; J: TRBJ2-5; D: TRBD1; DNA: TGTGCCACCTCCCAGGGGGCGCGGGAGACCCAGTACTTC; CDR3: CATSQGARETQYF
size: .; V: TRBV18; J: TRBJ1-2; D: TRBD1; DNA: TGTGCCAGCTCACCACGGAGACAGGGGGATTATGGCTACACCTTC; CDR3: CASSPRRQGDYGYTF
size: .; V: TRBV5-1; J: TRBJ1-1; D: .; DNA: TGCGCCAGCAGCTTGGGTGTAGGGGGCACTGAAGCTTTCTTT; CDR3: CASSLGVGGTEAFF
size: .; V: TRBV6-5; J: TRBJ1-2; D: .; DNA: TGTGCCAGCAGGACACCCGGCAGGACTAACTATGGCTACACCTTC; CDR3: CASRTPGRTNYGYTF
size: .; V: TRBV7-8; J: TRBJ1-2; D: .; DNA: TGTGCCAGCAGCTCCGTCAGGGGACACGCTGGCTACACCTTC; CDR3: CASSSVRGHAGYTF
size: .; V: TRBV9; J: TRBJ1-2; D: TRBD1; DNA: TGTGCCAGCAGCGCTAGACAGGGGGCCAACTATGGCTACACCTTC; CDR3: CASSARQGANYGYTF
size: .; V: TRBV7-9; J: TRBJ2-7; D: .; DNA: TGTGCCAGCAGCTTAGAGGACAGATTTCGGTTATACGAGCAGTACTTC; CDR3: CASSLEDRFRLYEQYF
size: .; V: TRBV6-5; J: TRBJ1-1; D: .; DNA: TGTGCCGTCCTTCGGGGGAGGAACACTGAAGCTTTCTTT; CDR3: CAVLRGRNTEAFF
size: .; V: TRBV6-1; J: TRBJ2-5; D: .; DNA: TGTGCCAGCAGTGATGATGCAGGGGCCCCAAGTAGGACCCAGTACTTC; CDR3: CASSDDAGAPSRTQYF
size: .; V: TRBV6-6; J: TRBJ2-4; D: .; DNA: TGTGCCAGCAGCCATCAGGGGGACTTAGCCAAAAACATTCAGTACTTC; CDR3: CASSHQGDLAKNIQYF
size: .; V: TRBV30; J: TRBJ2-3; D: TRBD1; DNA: TGTGCCTGGGCAGGGGGCGGCGCAGATACGCAGTATTTT; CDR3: CAWAGGGADTQYF
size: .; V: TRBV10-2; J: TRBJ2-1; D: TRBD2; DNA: TGCGCCACCTTCGGGACTAGCGGGCTCGCGCACAATGAGCAGTTCTTC; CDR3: CATFGTSGLAHNEQFF
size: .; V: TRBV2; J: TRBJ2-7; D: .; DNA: TGTGCCAGCAGTTATACTAACTCCTACGAGCAGTACTTC; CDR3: CASSYTNSYEQYF
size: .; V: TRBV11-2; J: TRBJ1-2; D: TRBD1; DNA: TGTGCCAGCACCCTCGGGACAGGCCTTAACTATGGCTACACCTTC; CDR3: CASTLGTGLNYGYTF
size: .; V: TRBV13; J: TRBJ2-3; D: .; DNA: TGTGCCAGCAGCCCAGGGACTCAAGACAATACAGATACGCAGTATTTT; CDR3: CASSPGTQDNTDTQYF
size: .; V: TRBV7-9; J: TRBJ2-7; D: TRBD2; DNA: TGTGCCAGCAGCTTATCGCGGGGGATACTCTCCTACGAGCAGTACTTC; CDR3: CASSLSRGILSYEQYF
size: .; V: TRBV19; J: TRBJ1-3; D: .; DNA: TGTGCCAGTAGTATAGGAGCATATTACTCTGGAAACACCATATATTTT; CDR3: CASSIGAYYSGNTIYF
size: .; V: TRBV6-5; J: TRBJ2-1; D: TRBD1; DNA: TGTGCCAGCAGCCCCGACAGGGTGAATGAGCAGTTCTTC; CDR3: CASSPDRVNEQFF
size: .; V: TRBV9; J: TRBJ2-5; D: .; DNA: TGTGCCAGCAGCCTCCAGGGTGGCCAAGAGACCCAGTACTTC; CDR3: CASSLQGGQETQYF
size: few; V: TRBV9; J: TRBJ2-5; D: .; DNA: TGTGCCAGCAGCGTAGGTGCAGGGGTCCAAGAGACCCAGTACTTC; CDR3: CASSVGAGVQETQYF
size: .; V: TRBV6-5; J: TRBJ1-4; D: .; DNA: TGTGCCATCCTGTACAGCTCAACTAATGAAAAACTGTTTTTT; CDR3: CAILYSSTNEKLFF
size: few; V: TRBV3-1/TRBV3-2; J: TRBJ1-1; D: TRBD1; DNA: TGTGCCAGCAGCCATACCGGGACAGGAGAAACTGAAGCTTTCTTT; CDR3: CASSHTGTGETEAFF
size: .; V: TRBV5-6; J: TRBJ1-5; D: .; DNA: TGTGCCAGCAGCTCACTCAATCAGCCCCAGCATTTT; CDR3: CASSSLNQPQHF
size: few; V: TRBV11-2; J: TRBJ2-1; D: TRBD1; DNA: TGTGCCAGCAGCTTAATACAGGGGGGAAATGAGCAGTTCTTC; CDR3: CASSLIQGGNEQFF
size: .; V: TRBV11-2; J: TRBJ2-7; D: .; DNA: TGTGCCAGCAGCTTAGAGGTCAGGGCAAAGTCCTACGAGCAGTACTTC; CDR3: CASSLEVRAKSYEQYF
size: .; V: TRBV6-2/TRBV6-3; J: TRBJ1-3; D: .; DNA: TGTGCCAGCAGTTACTTGGACACAAACTCTGGAAACACCATATATTTT; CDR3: CASSYLDTNSGNTIYF
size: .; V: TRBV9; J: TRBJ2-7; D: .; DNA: TGTGCCAGCAGTGGGGGCACAGAGATATACGAGCAGTACTTC; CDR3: CASSGGTEIYEQYF
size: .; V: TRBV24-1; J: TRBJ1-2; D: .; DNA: TGTGCCACCAGTGACGGGGTTAACTATGGCTACACCTTC; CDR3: CATSDGVNYGYTF
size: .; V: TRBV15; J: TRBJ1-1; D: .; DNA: TGTGCCACCAGCAGAGATCCCGGGTGGAACACTGAAGCTTTCTTT; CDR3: CATSRDPGWNTEAFF
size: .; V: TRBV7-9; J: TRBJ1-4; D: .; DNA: TGTGCCAGCAGCTTAGCGCATGGGAGGGGGAATGAAAAACTGTTTTTT; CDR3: CASSLAHGRGNEKLFF
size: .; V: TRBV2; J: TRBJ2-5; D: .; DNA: TGTGCCAGCAGACTGTATAGCAGGGAAGAGACCCAGTACTTC; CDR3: CASRLYSREETQYF
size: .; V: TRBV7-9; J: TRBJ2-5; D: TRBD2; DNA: TGTGCCAGCAGCTTAGCCCTAGCGGGGTGGGAGACCCAGTACTTC; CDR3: CASSLALAGWETQYF
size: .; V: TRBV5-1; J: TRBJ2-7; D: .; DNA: TGCGCCAGCAGCTTGGTTGTCGGGGGAGCCGAGCAGTACTTC; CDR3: CASSLVVGGAEQYF
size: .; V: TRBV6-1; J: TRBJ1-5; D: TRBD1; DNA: TGTGCCAGCAGTGAAGAGGGACAGGAATGGTATCAGCCCCAGCATTTT; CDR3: CASSEEGQEWYQPQHF
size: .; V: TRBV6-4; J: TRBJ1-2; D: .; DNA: TGTGCCAGCAGTGACGTTGGGGGGGCGAGTGGTGGCTACACCTTC; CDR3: CASSDVGGASGGYTF